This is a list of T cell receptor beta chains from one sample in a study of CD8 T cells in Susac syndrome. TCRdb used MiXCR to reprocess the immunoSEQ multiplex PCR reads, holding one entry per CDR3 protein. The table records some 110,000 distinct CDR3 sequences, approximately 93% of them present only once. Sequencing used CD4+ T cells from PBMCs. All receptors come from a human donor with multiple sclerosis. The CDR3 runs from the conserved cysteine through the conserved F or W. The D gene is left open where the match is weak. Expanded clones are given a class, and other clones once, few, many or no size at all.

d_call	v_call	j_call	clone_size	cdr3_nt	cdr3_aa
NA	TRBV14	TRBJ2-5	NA	TGTGCCAGCAGCACCGGGACCTTTTACCAAGAGACCCAGTACTTC	CASSTGTFYQETQYF
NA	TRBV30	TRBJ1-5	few	TGTGCCTGGAGCGATAGCAATCAGCCCCAGCATTTT	CAWSDSNQPQHF
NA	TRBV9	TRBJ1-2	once	TGTGCCAGCAGCCCCGACAGGAGCGATGGCTACACCTTC	CASSPDRSDGYTF
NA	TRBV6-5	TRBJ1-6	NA	TGTGCCAGCAGTTACTCGTTACAGCTACCTTCACCCCTCCACTTT	CASSYSLQLPSPLHF
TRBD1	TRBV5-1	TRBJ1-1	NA	TGCGCCAGCAGCTCGGACAGGGCGGCCACTGAAGCTTTCTTT	CASSSDRAATEAFF
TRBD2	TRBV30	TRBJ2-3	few	TGTGCCTGGAGTAGCGGGGCAGATACGCAGTATTTT	CAWSSGADTQYF
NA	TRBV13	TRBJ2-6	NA	TGTGCCAGCAGCCCCCGGGACGTCCCCTTCTCTGGGGCCAACGTCCTGACTTTC	CASSPRDVPFSGANVLTF
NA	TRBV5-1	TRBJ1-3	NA	TGCGCCAGCAGCCGGACAGCAGGATCTGGAAACACCATATATTTT	CASSRTAGSGNTIYF
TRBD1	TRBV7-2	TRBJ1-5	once	TGTGCCAGCAGCTTATATCGGGACAGTTTTTCCCAGCCCCAGCATTTT	CASSLYRDSFSQPQHF
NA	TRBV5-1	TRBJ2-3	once	TGCGCCAGCAGCTTGGCATCGAACGGGCAGCGGTCAGATACGCAGTATTTT	CASSLASNGQRSDTQYF
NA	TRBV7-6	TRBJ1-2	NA	TGTGCCAGCAGCCAGGGGTTAGGCTACACCTTC	CASSQGLGYTF
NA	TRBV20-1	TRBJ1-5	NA	TGCAGTGCTAGAGATTCACGGGGCAATCAGCCCCAGCATTTT	CSARDSRGNQPQHF
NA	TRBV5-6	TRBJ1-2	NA	TGTGCCAGCAGCTTGGACCCGAGTGGCTATGGCTACACCTTC	CASSLDPSGYGYTF
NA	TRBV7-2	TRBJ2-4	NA	TGTGCCAGCAGCTTAAAGGGACTTAAAAACATTCAGTACTTC	CASSLKGLKNIQYF
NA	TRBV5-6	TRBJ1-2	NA	TGTGCCAGCAGCACCTCCTATGGCTACACCTTC	CASSTSYGYTF
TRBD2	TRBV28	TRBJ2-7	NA	TGTGCCAGCAGTTTATCCGCTAGCGGGGAATGGGACGAGCAGTACTTC	CASSLSASGEWDEQYF
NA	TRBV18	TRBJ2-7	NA	TGTGCCAGCTCACCGGACCAGAGCTCCTACGAGCAGTACTTC	CASSPDQSSYEQYF
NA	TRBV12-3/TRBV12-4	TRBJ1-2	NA	TGTGCCAGCAGTCAGTCAAGGGGGGGCTACACCTTC	CASSQSRGGYTF
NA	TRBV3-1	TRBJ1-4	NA	TGTGCCAGCAGCTCCCAGGTGGTTGGGGGCGAAAAACTGTTTTTT	CASSSQVVGGEKLFF
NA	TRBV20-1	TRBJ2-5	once	TGCAGTGCTAGGCCAGTCGGGGAGACCCAGTACTTC	CSARPVGETQYF
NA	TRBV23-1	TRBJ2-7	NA	TGCGCCAGCAGTCAACGTGTGGGGCGGGGGCTCTACGAGCAGTACTTC	CASSQRVGRGLYEQYF
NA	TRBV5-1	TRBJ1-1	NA	TGCGCCAGCAGCTTAGGAATTGTCCGAGACACTGAAGCTTTCTTT	CASSLGIVRDTEAFF
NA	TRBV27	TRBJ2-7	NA	TGTGCCAGCAGTTTAAAAAACGGGGGAGGTTCCTACGAGCAGTACTTC	CASSLKNGGGSYEQYF
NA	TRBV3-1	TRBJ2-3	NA	TGTGCCAGCAGCCAAGTCCTAGCAGGAGATACGCAGTATTTT	CASSQVLAGDTQYF
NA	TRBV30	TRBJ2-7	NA	TGTGCCTGGAGTGGGGCAGGGCGGGAGCAGTACTTC	CAWSGAGREQYF
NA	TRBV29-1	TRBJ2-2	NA	TGCAGCGTTCAGGGGACGTACACCGGGGAGCTGTTTTTT	CSVQGTYTGELFF
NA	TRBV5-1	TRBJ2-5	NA	TGCGCCAGCAGCGCCGGGATCCGAAGGGAAGAGACCCAGTACTTC	CASSAGIRREETQYF
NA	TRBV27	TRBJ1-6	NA	TGTGCCAGCAGTTCCTCAACACCAAATAATTCACCCCTCCACTTT	CASSSSTPNNSPLHF
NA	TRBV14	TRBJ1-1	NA	TGTGCCAGCAGCCAATATCGGGGGAACACTGAAGCTTTCTTT	CASSQYRGNTEAFF
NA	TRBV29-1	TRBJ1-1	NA	TGCAGCGTCAGGATTATGAACACTGAAGCTTTCTTT	CSVRIMNTEAFF
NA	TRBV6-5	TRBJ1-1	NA	TGTGCCAGCAGTTACTCGACCTTGGGTAGCACTGAAGCTTTCTTT	CASSYSTLGSTEAFF
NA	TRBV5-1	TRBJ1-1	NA	TGCGCCAGCAGCTCCCGGTGGCCGAACACTGAAGCTTTCTTT	CASSSRWPNTEAFF
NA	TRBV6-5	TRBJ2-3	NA	TGTGCCAGCAGTTACTCCCGGGGGCTGCCAGATACGCAGTATTTT	CASSYSRGLPDTQYF
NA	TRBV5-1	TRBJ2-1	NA	TGCGCCAGCAGCTTTACTACGACTTCCAATGAGCAGTTCTTC	CASSFTTTSNEQFF
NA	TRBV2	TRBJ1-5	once	TGTGCCAGCGGATCTCAGCCCCAGCATTTT	CASGSQPQHF
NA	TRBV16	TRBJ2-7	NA	TGTGCCAGCAGCCAATCGGGGAGGGAGCAGTACTTC	CASSQSGREQYF
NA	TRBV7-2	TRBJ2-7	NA	TGTGCCAGCAGCGCCCTCGGTCAGCAGTACTTC	CASSALGQQYF
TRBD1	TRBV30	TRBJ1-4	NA	TGTGCCTGGAGTGTACAGGGGGAAAAACTGTTTTTT	CAWSVQGEKLFF
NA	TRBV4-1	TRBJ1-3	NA	TGCGCCAGCAGCCAACTCACAGGAGCCTCTGGAAACACCATATATTTT	CASSQLTGASGNTIYF
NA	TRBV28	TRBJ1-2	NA	TGTGCCAGCAGTTGGGGGCAGCCTTCCTATGGCTACACCTTC	CASSWGQPSYGYTF
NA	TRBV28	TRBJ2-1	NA	TGTGCCAGCAGTCATAGCGGCCAGATTAACAATGAGCAGTTCTTC	CASSHSGQINNEQFF
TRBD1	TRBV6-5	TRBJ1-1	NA	TGTGCCAGCAGTTTAGGACAGGGGGCTTTGGGGATGAACACTGAAGCTTTCTTT	CASSLGQGALGMNTEAFF
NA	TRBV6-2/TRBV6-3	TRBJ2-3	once	TGTGCCAGCAGTTGGACAGATACGCAGTATTTT	CASSWTDTQYF
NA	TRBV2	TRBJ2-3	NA	TGTGCCAGCAGTTACAGCACAGATACGCAGTATTTT	CASSYSTDTQYF
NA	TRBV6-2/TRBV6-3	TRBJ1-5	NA	TGTGCCAGCAGAGACAGGTATCAGCCCCAGCATTTT	CASRDRYQPQHF
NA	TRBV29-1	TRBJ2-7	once	TGCAGCGTTGAAGGTGAGGGGCGGTACGAGCAGTACTTC	CSVEGEGRYEQYF
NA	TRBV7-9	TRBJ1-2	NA	TGTGCCAGCAGCTTAGGCAGGGTAGTCACCTTC	CASSLGRVVTF
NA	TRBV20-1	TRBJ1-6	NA	TGCAGTGCTAGGTGGGACGCGGATAATTCACCCCTCCACTTT	CSARWDADNSPLHF
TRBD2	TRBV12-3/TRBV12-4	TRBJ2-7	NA	TGTGCCAGCAGGCTAAGCGGGGGATCCTACGAGCAGTACTTC	CASRLSGGSYEQYF
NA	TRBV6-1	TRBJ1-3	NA	TGTGCCAGCAGTGGCAAGGTATTCTCTGGAAACACCATATATTTT	CASSGKVFSGNTIYF